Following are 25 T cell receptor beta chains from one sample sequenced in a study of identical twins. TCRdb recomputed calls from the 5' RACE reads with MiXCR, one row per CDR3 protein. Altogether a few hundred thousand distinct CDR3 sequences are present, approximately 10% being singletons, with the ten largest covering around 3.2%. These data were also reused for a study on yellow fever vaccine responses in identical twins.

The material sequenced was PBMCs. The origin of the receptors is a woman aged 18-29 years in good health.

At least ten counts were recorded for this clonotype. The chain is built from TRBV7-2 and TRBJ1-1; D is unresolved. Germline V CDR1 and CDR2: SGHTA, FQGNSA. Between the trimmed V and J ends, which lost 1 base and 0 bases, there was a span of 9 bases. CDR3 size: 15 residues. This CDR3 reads CASSLDSGVNTEAFF. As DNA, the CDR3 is TGTGCCAGCAGCTTAGATTCAGGAGTGAACACTGAAGCTTTCTTT.

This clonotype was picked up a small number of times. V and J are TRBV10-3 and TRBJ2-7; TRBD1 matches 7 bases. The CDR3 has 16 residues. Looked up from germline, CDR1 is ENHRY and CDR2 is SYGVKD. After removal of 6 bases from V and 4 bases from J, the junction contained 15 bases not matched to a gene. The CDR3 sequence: CAIRIAGQDQGYEQYF. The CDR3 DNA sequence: TGTGCCATCAGGATAGCCGGACAGGACCAAGGGTACGAGCAGTACTTC.

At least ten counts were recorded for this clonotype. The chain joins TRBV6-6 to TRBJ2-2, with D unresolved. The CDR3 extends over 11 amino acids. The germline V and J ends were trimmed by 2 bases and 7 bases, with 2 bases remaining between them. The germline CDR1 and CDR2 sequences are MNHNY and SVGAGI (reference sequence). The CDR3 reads CASSYVGELFF. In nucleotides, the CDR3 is TGTGCCAGCAGTTACGTCGGGGAGCTGTTTTTT.

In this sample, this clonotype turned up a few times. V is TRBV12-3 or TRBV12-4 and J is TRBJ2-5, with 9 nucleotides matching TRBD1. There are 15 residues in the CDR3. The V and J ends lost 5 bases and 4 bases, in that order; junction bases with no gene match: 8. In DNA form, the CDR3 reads TGTGCCAGCAGTCCCAACAGGGGGCGAGGAGAGACCCAGTACTTC. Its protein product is CASSPNRGRGETQYF.

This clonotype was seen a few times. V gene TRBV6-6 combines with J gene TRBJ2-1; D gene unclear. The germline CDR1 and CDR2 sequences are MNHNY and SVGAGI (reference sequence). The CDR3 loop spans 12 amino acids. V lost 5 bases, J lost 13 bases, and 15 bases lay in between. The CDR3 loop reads CASSKQSPDQFF. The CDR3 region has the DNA TGTGCCAGCAGTAAGCAGTCCCCTGATCAGTTCTTC.

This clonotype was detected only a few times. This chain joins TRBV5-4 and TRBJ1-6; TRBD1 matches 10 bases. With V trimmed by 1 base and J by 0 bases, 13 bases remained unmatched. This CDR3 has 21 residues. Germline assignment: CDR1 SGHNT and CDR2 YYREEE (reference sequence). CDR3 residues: CASSLITGQGVGSSYNSPLHF. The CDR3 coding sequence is TGTGCCAGCAGCTTGATAACCGGACAGGGGGTGGGAAGCTCCTATAATTCACCCCTCCACTTT. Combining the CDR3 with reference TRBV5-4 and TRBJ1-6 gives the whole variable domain ETGVTQSPTHLIKTRGQQVTLRCSSQSGHNTVSWYQQALGQGPQFIFQYYREEENGRGNFPPRFSGLQFPNYSSELNVNALELDDSALYLCASSLITGQGVGSSYNSPLHFGNGTRLTVT.

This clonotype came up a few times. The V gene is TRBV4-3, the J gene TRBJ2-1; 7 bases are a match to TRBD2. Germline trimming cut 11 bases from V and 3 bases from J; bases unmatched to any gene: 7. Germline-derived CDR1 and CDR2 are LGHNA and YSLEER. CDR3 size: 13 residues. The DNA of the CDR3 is TGCGCCGCCATGTGCGGGAGCTACAATGAGCAGTTCTTC. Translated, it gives CAAMCGSYNEQFF.

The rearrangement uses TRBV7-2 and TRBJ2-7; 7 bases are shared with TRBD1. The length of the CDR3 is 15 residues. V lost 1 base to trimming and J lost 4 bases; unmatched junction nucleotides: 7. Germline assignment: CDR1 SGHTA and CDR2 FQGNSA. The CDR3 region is CASSLVLAGGYEQYF. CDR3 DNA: TGTGCCAGCAGCTTAGTCTTGGCAGGGGGATACGAGCAGTACTTC.

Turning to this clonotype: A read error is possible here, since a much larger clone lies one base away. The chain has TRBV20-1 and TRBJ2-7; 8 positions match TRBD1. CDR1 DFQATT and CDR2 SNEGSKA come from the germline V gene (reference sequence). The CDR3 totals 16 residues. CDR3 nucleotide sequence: TGCAGTGCTAGAGATCTCCAGGGGGCGCGTTCCTGCGAGCAGTACTTC. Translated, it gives CSARDLQGARSCEQYF.

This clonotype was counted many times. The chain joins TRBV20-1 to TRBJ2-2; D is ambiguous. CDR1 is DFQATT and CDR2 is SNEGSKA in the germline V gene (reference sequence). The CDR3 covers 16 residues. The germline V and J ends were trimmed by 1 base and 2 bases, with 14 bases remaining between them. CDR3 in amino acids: CSARVGGRINTGELFF. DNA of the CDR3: TGCAGTGCTAGAGTCGGTGGCAGGATTAACACCGGGGAGCTGTTTTTT.

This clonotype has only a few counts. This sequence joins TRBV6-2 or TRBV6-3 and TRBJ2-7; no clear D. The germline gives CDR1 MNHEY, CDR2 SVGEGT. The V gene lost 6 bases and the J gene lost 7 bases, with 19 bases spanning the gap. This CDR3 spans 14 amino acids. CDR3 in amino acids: CASRSWLQNFEQYF. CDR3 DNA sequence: TGTGCCAGCAGATCCTGGTTGCAAAATTTTGAGCAGTACTTC.

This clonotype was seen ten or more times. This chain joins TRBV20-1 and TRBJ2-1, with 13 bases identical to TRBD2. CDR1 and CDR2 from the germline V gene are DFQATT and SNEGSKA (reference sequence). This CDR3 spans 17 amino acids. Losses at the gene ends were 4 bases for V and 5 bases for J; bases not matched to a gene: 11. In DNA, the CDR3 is TGCAGTGCTAATGGACTAGCGGGAGTTGGTGTGGACAATGAGCAGTTCTTC. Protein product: CSANGLAGVGVDNEQFF.

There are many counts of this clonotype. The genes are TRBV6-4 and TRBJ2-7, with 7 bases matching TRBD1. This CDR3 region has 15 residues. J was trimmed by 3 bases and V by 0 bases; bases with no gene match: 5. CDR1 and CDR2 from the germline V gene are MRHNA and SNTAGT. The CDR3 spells CASSDSDRVSYEQYF. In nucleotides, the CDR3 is TGTGCCAGCAGTGACTCAGACAGGGTTAGCTACGAGCAGTACTTC.

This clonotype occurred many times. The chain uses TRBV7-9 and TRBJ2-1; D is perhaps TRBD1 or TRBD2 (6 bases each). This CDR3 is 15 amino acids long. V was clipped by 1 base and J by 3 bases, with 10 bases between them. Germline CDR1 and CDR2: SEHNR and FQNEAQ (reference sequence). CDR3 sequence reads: CASSLEGGIYNEQFF. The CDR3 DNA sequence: TGTGCCAGCAGCTTAGAGGGGGGCATCTACAATGAGCAGTTCTTC.

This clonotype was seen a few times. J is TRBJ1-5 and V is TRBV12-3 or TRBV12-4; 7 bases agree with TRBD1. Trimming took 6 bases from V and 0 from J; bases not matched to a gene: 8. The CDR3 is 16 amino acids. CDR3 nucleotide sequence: TGTGCCAGCAGCCTCCTGACAGGGCCTAGCAATCAGCCCCAGCATTTT. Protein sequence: CASSLLTGPSNQPQHF.

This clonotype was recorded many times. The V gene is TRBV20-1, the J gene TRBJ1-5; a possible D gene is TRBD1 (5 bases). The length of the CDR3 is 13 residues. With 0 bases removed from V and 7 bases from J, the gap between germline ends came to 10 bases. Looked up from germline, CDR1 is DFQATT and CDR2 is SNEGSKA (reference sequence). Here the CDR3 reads CSAREGVGQPQHF. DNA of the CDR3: TGCAGTGCTAGAGAGGGGGTAGGACAGCCCCAGCATTTT.

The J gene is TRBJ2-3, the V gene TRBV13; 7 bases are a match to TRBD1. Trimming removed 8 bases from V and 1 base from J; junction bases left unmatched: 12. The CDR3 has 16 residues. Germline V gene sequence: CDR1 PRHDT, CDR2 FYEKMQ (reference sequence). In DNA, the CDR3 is TGTGCCAGCCGCTCCCGACAGGGTAGGGGCACAGATACGCAGTATTTT. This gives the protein CASRSRQGRGTDTQYF.

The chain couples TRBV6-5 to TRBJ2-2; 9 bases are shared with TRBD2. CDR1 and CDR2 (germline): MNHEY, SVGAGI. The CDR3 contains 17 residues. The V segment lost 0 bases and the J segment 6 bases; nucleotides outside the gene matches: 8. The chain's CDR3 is CASSYSWAGGGAGELFF. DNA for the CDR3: TGTGCCAGCAGTTACTCGTGGGCTGGCGGGGGGGCCGGGGAGCTGTTTTTT.

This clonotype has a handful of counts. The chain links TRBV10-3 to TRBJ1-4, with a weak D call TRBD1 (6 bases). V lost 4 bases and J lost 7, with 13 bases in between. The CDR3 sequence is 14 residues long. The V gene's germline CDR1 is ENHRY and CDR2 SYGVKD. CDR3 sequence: CAISVRGPFEKLFF. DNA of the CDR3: TGTGCCATCAGTGTCAGGGGCCCTTTTGAAAAACTGTTTTTT.

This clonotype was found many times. The CDR3 sequence: CASSSTGRAEAFF. The CDR3 DNA follows: TGCGCCAGCAGCTCTACAGGGAGGGCTGAAGCTTTCTTT. This sequence joins TRBV5-1 and TRBJ1-1, with a weak D call TRBD1 (6 bases). V lost 3 bases to trimming and J lost 6 bases, with 12 bases between them. The CDR3 is 13 residues long. Germline V gene data show CDR1 as SGHRS and CDR2 as YFSETQ.

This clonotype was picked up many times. In DNA, the CDR3 is TGTGCCACCAGTGACGCAAGACTAGCGGGACCCTACAATGAGCAGTTCTTC. Encoded protein: CATSDARLAGPYNEQFF. The chain combines TRBV24-1 with TRBJ2-1, with 11 bases matching TRBD2. Losses at the gene ends were 4 bases for V and 2 bases for J; bases not matched to a gene: 6. The CDR3 length is 17 residues. The germline V gene encodes CDR1 KGHDR and CDR2 SFDVKD.

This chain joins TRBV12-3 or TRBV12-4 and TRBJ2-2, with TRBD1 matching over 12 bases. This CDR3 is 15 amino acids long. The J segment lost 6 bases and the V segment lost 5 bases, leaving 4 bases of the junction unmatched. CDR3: CASSLGTGGPGELFF. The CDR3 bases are TGTGCCAGCAGTCTCGGGACAGGGGGCCCCGGGGAGCTGTTTTTT.

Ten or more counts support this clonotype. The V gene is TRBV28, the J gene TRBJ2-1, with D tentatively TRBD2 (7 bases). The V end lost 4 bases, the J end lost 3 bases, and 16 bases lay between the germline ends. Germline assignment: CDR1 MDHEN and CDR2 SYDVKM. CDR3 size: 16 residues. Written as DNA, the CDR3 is TGTGCCAGCAGTTCGGGGGGCCTAGCGGACTACAATGAGCAGTTCTTC. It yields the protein CASSSGGLADYNEQFF. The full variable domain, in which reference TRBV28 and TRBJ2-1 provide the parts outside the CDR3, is DVKVTQSSRYLVKRTGEKVFLECVQDMDHENMFWYRQDPGLGLRLIYFSYDVKMKEKGDIPEGYSVSREKKERFSLILESASTNQTSMYLCASSSGGLADYNEQFFGPGTRLTVL.

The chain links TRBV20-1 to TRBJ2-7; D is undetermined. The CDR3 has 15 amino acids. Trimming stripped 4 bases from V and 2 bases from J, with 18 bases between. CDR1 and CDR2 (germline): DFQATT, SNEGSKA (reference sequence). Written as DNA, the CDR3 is TGCAGTGCTAACAATACCGGAAATCCCCCCTACGAGCAGTACTTC. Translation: CSANNTGNPPYEQYF.

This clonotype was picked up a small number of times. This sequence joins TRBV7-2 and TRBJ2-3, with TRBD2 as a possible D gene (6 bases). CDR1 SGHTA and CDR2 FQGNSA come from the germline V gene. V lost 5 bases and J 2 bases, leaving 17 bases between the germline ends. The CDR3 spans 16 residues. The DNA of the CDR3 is TGTGCCAGCAGCCCCGAGTGGGACTGGATCACAGATACGCAGTATTTT. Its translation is CASSPEWDWITDTQYF.